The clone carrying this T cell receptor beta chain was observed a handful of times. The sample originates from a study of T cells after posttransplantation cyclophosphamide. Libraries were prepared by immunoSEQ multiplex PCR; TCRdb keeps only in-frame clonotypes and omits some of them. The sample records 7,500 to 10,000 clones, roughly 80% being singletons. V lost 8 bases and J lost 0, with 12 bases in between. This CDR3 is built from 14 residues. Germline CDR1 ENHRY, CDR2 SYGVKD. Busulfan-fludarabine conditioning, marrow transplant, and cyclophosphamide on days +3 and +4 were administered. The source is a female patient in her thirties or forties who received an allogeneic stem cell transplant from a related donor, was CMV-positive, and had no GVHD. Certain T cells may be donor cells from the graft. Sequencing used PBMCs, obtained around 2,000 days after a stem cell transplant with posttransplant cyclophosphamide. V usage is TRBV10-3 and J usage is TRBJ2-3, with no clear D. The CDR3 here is CAIGLSVSTDTQYF. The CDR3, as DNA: TGTGCCATCGGCCTAAGCGTGAGCACAGATACGCAGTATTTT.